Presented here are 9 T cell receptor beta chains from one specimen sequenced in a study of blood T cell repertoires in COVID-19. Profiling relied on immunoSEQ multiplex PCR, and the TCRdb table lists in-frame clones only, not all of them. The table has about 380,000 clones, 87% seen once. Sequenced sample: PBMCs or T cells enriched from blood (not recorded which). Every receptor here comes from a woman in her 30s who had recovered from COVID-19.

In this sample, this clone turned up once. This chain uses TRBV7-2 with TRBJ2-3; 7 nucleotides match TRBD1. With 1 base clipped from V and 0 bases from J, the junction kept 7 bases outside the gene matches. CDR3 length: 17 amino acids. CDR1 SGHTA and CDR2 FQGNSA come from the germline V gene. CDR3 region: CASSLETTGTSTDTQYF. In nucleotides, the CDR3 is TGTGCCAGCAGCTTAGAGACGACAGGGACCAGCACAGATACGCAGTATTTT.

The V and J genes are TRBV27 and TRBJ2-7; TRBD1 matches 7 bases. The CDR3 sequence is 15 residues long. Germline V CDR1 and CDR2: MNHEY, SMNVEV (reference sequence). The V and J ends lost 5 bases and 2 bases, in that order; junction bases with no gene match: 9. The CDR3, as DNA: TGTGCCAGCAGTCCGGACTGGACAGGTACCTACGAGCAGTACTTC. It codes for CASSPDWTGTYEQYF.

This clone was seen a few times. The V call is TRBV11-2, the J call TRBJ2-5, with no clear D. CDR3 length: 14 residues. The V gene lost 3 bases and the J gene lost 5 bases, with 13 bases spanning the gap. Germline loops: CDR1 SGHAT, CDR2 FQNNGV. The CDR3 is CASSFQVSGETQYF. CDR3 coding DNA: TGTGCCAGCAGCTTTCAAGTTTCGGGTGAGACCCAGTACTTC.

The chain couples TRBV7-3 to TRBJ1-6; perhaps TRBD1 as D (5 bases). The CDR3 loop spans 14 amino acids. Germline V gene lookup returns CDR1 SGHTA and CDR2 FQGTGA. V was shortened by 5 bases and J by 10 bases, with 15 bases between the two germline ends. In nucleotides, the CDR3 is TGTGCCAGCAGCGAGCAGGGTGAAGGATCACCCCTCCACTTT. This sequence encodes CASSEQGEGSPLHF.

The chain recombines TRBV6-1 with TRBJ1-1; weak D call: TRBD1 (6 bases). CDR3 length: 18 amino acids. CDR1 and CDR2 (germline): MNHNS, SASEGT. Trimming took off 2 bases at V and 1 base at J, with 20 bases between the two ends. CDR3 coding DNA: TGTGCCAGCAGTGAAAAGGGCGGTTGGGGACAAGAGAACACTGAAGCTTTCTTT. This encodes CASSEKGGWGQENTEAFF.

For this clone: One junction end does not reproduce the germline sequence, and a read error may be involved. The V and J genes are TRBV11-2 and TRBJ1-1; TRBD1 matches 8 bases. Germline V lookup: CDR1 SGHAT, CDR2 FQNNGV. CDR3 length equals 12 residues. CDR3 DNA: TGTGCCAGCAGCTTAGAGGTACAGGGGGTGAAATTT. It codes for CASSLEVQGVKF.

The CDR3 nucleotides read TGTGCCAGCAGCGTAAACACGGGACTGCCTTGGGACACCATATATTTT. Residues: CASSVNTGLPWDTIYF. This rearrangement joins TRBV9 to TRBJ1-3; D perhaps matches TRBD1 (5 bases). Germline V gene data show CDR1 as SGDLS and CDR2 as YYNGEE. V lost 1 base and J lost 8, with 19 bases in between. The CDR3 runs to 16 residues.

The CDR3 region is CASSFLASGEDTQYF. CDR3 sequence (DNA): TGTGCCAGCAGCTTCTTGGCTAGCGGAGAGGATACGCAGTATTTT. This chain uses TRBV7-2 with TRBJ2-3; 7 bases are a match to TRBD2. CDR3 length equals 15 residues. The V segment lost 3 bases and the J segment 6 bases; nucleotides outside the gene matches: 9. Per the germline V gene, CDR1 is SGHTA and CDR2 is FQGNSA.

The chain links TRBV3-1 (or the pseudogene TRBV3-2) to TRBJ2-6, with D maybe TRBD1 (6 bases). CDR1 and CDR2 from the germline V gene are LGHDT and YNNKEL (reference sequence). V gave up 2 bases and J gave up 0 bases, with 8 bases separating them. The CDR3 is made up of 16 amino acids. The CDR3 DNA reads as TGTGCCAGCAGCCAATTAGGGGGCTCTGGGGCCAACGTCCTGACTTTC. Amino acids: CASSQLGGSGANVLTF.